This TCR beta chain was sequenced in a study of T cells expressing NK-cell markers. Study-level background: CD3+CD56+NKG2C+, CD3+CD56+NKG2C- and CD3+CD56-NKG2C+ T cells, once sorted, supplied the TCR beta repertoires. Study-wide findings and caveats: HCMV specificity of the expanded NKG2C+ T cell clones was not established. Over 5 donors had dominant NKG2C+ clonotypes that comprised about 1.0-7.5% of their CD8+ T cells.

The authors generated TCR beta cDNA through 5'RACE template switching with UMIs. TCRdb reanalyzed the 5' RACE reads and collapses them to one entry per CDR3 protein, without DNA. With some 150,000 distinct CDR3 sequences in the sample, the ten largest clones hold about 12%. The CDR3 is 16 residues long. Germline V gene sequence: CDR1 SGHDT, CDR2 YYEEEE. About this clonotype: Its matching antigen is unknown.

The chain is built from TRBV5-6 and TRBJ2-1; TCRdb outputs TRBD2, but without DNA this stays unchecked. This TCR came from a young man in good health. The sequenced sample consisted of blood T cells: a sorted CD56 or NKG2C T cell subset, CD4+ or CD8+ T cells, or bulk PBMC T cells (not recorded which). CDR3 loop: CASSLDSSGRGNEQFF.